This record concerns one TCR beta chain sequence. Its antigen is not yet known. No clone much larger than this one lies a single base away; base qualities are absent. According to the germline V gene (reference sequence), CDR1 reads GTSNPN and CDR2 reads SVGIG. The germline V and J ends show losses of 3 bases and 3 bases respectively, and no gene match explains 9 bases of the junction. The CDR3 has 16 amino acids, counting the end cysteine and phenylalanine. The DNA shown is the 48-base CDR3, in frame from base 1. TCR CDR3 regions were amplified from genomic DNA by multiplex PCR using the deep immunoSEQ assay. Extracted genomic DNA from each cell subset was distributed evenly across all wells of several immunoSEQ 96-well plates, and each plate was treated as a replicate. For sorted subsets, roughly 200 ng of genomic DNA, equivalent to some 30,000 T cell genomes, went into each replicate PCR. The purified libraries were quantified using a Qubit 3.0 fluorometer, sized with a Bioanalyzer 2100, and then quantified again using the KAPA Library Quantification kit. Every immunoSEQ 96-well plate was sequenced on a dedicated single-read 150-cycle Illumina NextSeq 550 flow cell. The published analysis was carried out like this. Because the immunoSEQ output held only junctional sequences and lacked quality scores, the filtering could not match the filtering applied to full-length reads. Sequences were annotated with PyIR, a Python wrapper for IgBLAST v1.9, using IMGT germline references to assign V/J genes and CDR3. Any read was removed if the V/J assignment was weak (E-value above 1e-6), the CDR3 was missing, or the read contained stop codons, out-of-frame junctions, or ambiguous translated residues. V3J clonotypes were defined as sequences sharing an identical inferred V gene, J gene, and CDR3 amino acid sequence. The percentage overlap between two repertoires was calculated by dividing the number of shared unique clonotypes by the size of the smaller repertoire. Richness of each repertoire was evaluated using RTK rarefaction, the Chao1 estimator, and Recon v2.1 estimates of unobserved clonotypes. For all TCRbeta clonotypes obtained by the gDNA method from four donors, generation probabilities were computed with OLGA. The table comes from immuneACCESS by way of TCRdb, which keeps in-frame sequences with V and J called. Part of the clones is missing from these tables; in studies checked, under half for an unresolved V gene and the rest for unknown reasons. For V, J and clone size, that table is used; D and trimming come from the DNA. Across this sample there are hundreds of thousands of clones, with about 96% seen only once. The biggest ten clones account for more than 0.085% of the sample.

For the CD8 naive samples, CD45RO-negative cells were positively selected for CCR7, yielding a CD45RA+CCR7+ population from which TemRA cells were excluded. Healthy HIV-negative adults with no recently reported acute infections or vaccinations were included as donors. Only Caucasian adults living in Nashville, Tennessee, USA were represented among the donors. Blood was obtained by leukapheresis, after which PBMCs were separated by Ficoll-Histopaque density gradient centrifugation and cryopreserved in liquid nitrogen vapor phase. Analytical flow cytometry was used to check the purity and quantity of each magnetically sorted T cell population. From each sorted fraction, genomic DNA was isolated and quantified by UV absorbance on a Nanodrop 2000c. This sample is part of a study of shared clonotypes between healthy human individuals (TCRdb year 2020). Describing the broader study: The cohort included three men and a couple of women between 18 and 49 years of age. Leukapheresis yielded between about 0.85 and 10 billion PBMCs per donor. To estimate repertoire size and how much clonotypes are shared between individuals, the study performed deep sequencing of blood TCR repertoires from five healthy adults. For each donor, three plates each were used for CD4 naive and CD4 memory, two plates were used for CD8 naive, and one plate was used for CD8 memory. To increase sequencing depth and limit assay-specific biases, TCR repertoire library preparation and sequencing were carried out by different laboratories using diverse techniques.

What the work shows at the level of the full study, not this receptor alone: The genetic and exposure-history diversity represented was limited by the small number of donors. Roughly 5.2% of naive CD4, 3.5% of naive CD8, 2.3% of memory CD4, and about 0.4% of memory CD8 clonotypes were shared across several donors. Clonotypes shared by all four sorted-subset donors showed higher generation probabilities than non-shared clonotypes. Rarefaction of sorted-subset datasets indicated incomplete sequencing despite the large sequencing depth. Pairwise subsampling indicated that sequencing depth was expected to affect the degree of clonotype sharing among donors. Estimated clonotype richness was generally larger for naive than for memory subsets. Only blood was sampled, and tissue TCR repertoires likely differ from those in blood.

This TCR derives from a woman aged 25 to 39 in good health. Input material: naive CD8+ T cells sorted from blood. Read against the paper, the sample's cell subset or site label means: CD45RA+CCR7+. The sequence is built from TRBV30 and TRBJ2-1; 9 junctional bases match TRBD2. The nucleotides are TGTGCCTGGAGGGGGCGAGGACTAGCGAGCTACAATGAGCAGTTCTTC. Translated, this gives CAWRGRGLASYNEQFF.